This passage covers 10 T cell receptor beta chains from one sample sequenced in a study of cytomegalovirus exposure and HLA in healthy donors (dated by TCRdb to about 2017). The library was made by the immunoSEQ multiplex PCR assay. For the multiplex PCR, a mixture combining 60 forward primers for TCR Vbeta segments and 13 reverse primers for TCR Jbeta segments was used. As stored in TCRdb, this immuneACCESS dataset retains in-frame rearrangements with V and J assigned. A fraction of the clones does not appear; measured against another copy, unresolved V genes explain less than half of the discrepancy, and the remainder lacks a known reason. This sample comprises about 150,000 clones, roughly 77% of them detected only once. The ten largest clonotypes hold around 3.2% of the sample. Specimen: PBMCs. The receptors shown here come from a human donor in good health.

The rearrangement joins TRBV30 to TRBJ2-7; D is ambiguous. CDR1 GTSNPN and CDR2 SVGIG come from the germline V gene (reference sequence). The V end was cut by 2 bases, the J end by 4 bases, with 9 bases between. This CDR3 contains 12 residues. The CDR3 is CAWSLASYEQYF. Here the CDR3 DNA reads TGTGCCTGGAGTCTTGCGAGTTACGAGCAGTACTTC.

The chain combines TRBV11-2 with TRBJ2-5; a possible D gene is TRBD2 (6 bases). Germline V lookup: CDR1 SGHAT, CDR2 FQNNGV. V lost 5 bases to trimming and J lost 1 base, with 14 bases between them. CDR3 length equals 15 residues. CDR3 nucleotide sequence: TGTGCCAGCAGCAAGTGGGGGGAGCTCCAAGAGACCCAGTACTTC. This translates into CASSKWGELQETQYF. Combining the CDR3 with reference TRBV11-2 and TRBJ2-5 gives the whole variable domain EAGVAQSPRYKIIEKRQSVAFWCNPISGHATLYWYQQILGQGPKLLIQFQNNGVVDDSQLPKDRFSAERLKGVDSTLKIQPAKLEDSAVYLCASSKWGELQETQYFGPGTRLLVL.

The rearrangement joins TRBV30 to TRBJ1-1, with D possibly being TRBD1 (5 bases). CDR1 is GTSNPN and CDR2 is SVGIG in the germline V gene (reference sequence). CDR3 length equals 16 residues. V was clipped by 1 base and J by 6 bases, with 21 bases between them. This CDR3 is CAWSGLRRTWGSEAFF. CDR3 in DNA: TGTGCCTGGAGTGGTCTAAGACGGACCTGGGGCTCTGAAGCTTTCTTT.

The chain employs TRBV2 and TRBJ1-1; 8 bases match TRBD1. From germline, CDR1 is SNHLY and CDR2 FYNNEI. The V segment lost 6 bases and the J segment 2 bases; nucleotides outside the gene matches: 5. There are 14 residues in the CDR3. The DNA of the CDR3 is TGTGCCAGCAGAGTAACAGGGGGTAACACTGAAGCTTTCTTT. Its protein is CASRVTGGNTEAFF.

V and J are TRBV7-9 and TRBJ2-3; D may be TRBD2 (5 bases). In germline, CDR1 is SEHNR, CDR2 FQNEAQ (reference sequence). There are 15 residues in the CDR3. V was shortened by 4 bases and J by 5 bases, with 16 bases between the two germline ends. This CDR3 is CASSSRAPTGDTQYF. The CDR3 DNA reads as TGTGCCAGCAGCTCGCGGGCCCCCACTGGAGATACGCAGTATTTT. The variable domain in full, completed from reference TRBV7-9 and TRBJ2-3, reads DTGVSQNPRHKITKRGQNVTFRCDPISEHNRLYWYRQTLGQGPEFLTYFQNEAQLEKSRLLSDRFSAERPKGSFSTLEIQRTEQGDSAMYLCASSSRAPTGDTQYFGPGTRLTVL.

V is TRBV4-2 and J is TRBJ2-1; the match to TRBD2 covers 11 bases. The CDR3 has 15 residues. Trimming at V came to 4 bases and at J to 8 bases, leaving 7 bases not matched to a gene. Germline values: CDR1 LGHNA, CDR2 YNFKEQ. The CDR3 DNA is TGTGCCAGCAGCCTAACTAGCGGGGGTGCGTATGAGCAGTTCTTC. Its translation is CASSLTSGGAYEQFF.

V usage is TRBV7-9 and J usage is TRBJ2-7; maybe TRBD1 (6 bases). Trimming left V 5 bases short and J 1 base short, with 18 bases between. CDR1 and CDR2 from the germline V gene are SEHNR and FQNEAQ (reference sequence). The CDR3 covers 16 residues. The CDR3 nucleotides read TGTGCCAGCAGCCCCGGCGAAAGGGGGTGGTCCTACGAGCAGTACTTC. Amino acids: CASSPGERGWSYEQYF. The entire variable domain, with the rest obtained from reference TRBV7-9 and TRBJ2-7, is as follows: DTGVSQNPRHKITKRGQNVTFRCDPISEHNRLYWYRQTLGQGPEFLTYFQNEAQLEKSRLLSDRFSAERPKGSFSTLEIQRTEQGDSAMYLCASSPGERGWSYEQYFGPGTRLTVT.

This clone has just one count. The chain has TRBV4-2 and TRBJ1-3; D gene uncertain. This CDR3 has 15 residues. V shed 3 bases and J shed 0 bases, with 9 bases lying between them. The germline V gene encodes CDR1 LGHNA and CDR2 YNFKEQ. The DNA for the CDR3 is TGTGCCAGCAGCCACCCCGGGGACTCTGGAAACACCATATATTTT. Protein product: CASSHPGDSGNTIYF.

The genes are TRBV4-2 and TRBJ2-7, with 10 bases that match TRBD2. CDR1 is LGHNA, CDR2 YNFKEQ, per germline. The CDR3 covers 15 residues. After removal of 4 bases from V and 7 bases from J, the junction contained 10 bases not matched to a gene. This CDR3 is CASSPVGTSGTEQYF. The CDR3 DNA follows: TGTGCCAGCAGCCCCGTGGGAACTAGCGGGACAGAGCAGTACTTC.

This sequence joins TRBV19 and TRBJ2-2; D not certain. The CDR3 has 12 residues. Trimming left V 7 bases short and J 8 bases short, with 11 bases between. CDR1 and CDR2 from the germline V gene are LNHDA and SQIVND (reference sequence). In nucleotides, the CDR3 is TGTGCCAGTATTTCGGTCATGGGGGAGCTGTTTTTT. It yields the protein CASISVMGELFF.